This T cell receptor beta chain came from a study of beta chain features in type 1 diabetes. The CDR3 spans 13 residues. V lost 6 bases, J lost 5 bases, and 5 bases stayed unmatched. CDR1 is WNHNN, CDR2 SYGVQD, per germline (reference sequence). The investigators reverse transcribed all of the isolated RNA, so they sequenced expressed TCRB transcripts. Produced via immunoSEQ multiplex PCR; TCRdb's table is partial and in-frame only. Here the sample spans 680,000 or so clones, around an eighth being singletons. Study observations and caveats: Researchers report that Type 1 diabetes patients had moderately but significantly shorter TCRB CDR3s across all four CD4+ subsets.

This clone was counted a few times. Its specificity is not known. Based on CD45RO/CCR7/CD25/CD127/CD95/CD27, CD4+ regulatory, stem cell-like memory, naive and central memory cells were sorted. The receptor was derived from a man aged 18 to 29 with type 1 diabetes. The chain joins TRBV10-1 to TRBJ2-3; the match to TRBD1 covers 7 bases. The sequencing input was naive CD4+ T cells from blood. The CDR3 nucleotides are TGCGCCAGCAGCCCCTCAGGGGGAGATACGCAGTATTTT. Its protein product is CASSPSGGDTQYF.